The source of this T cell receptor (beta chain) is a study of T cell responses to AZD1222 COVID-19 vaccine. Study conclusions and caveats: White British ancestry dominated among donors, who included more females, and clonal diversity was possibly underestimated.

Libraries were prepared by immunoSEQ multiplex PCR; TCRdb keeps only in-frame clonotypes and omits some of them. The data contain about 180,000 clones, roughly 94% of them singletons. In regard to this clone: Its cognate antigen is unknown.

The CDR3 is 9 amino acids. Germline assignment: CDR1 SNHLY and CDR2 FYNNEI. Trimming removed 7 bases from V and 12 bases from J, with 9 bases in between. The TCR was taken from an adult who received the AZD1222 COVID-19 vaccine. This sequence joins TRBV2 and TRBJ1-2; no reliable D call. Sequencing used peripheral blood, obtained 28 days after the second AZD1222 dose. CDR3 loop: CASTPSNTF. DNA for the CDR3: TGTGCCAGCACGCCGAGTAACACCTTC.